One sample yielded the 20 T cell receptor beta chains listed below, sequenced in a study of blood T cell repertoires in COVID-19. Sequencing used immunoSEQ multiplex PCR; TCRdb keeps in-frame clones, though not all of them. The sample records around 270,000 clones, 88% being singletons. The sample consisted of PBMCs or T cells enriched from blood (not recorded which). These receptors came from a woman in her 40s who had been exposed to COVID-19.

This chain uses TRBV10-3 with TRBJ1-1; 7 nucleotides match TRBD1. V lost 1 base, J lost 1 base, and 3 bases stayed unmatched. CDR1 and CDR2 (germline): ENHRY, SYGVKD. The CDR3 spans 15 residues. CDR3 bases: TGTGCCATCAGTGAGTGGACAGGAGGGAACACTGAAGCTTTCTTT. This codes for CAISEWTGGNTEAFF.

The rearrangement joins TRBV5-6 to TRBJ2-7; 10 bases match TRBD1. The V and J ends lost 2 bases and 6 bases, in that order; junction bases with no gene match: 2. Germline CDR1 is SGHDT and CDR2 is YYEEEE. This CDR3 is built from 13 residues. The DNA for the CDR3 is TGTGCCAGCAGCTTCCGGGACAGGGGCGAGCAGTACGTC. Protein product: CASSFRDRGEQYV.

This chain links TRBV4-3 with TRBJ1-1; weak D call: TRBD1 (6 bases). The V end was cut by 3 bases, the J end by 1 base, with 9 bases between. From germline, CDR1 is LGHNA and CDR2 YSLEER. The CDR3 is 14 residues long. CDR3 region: CASSQAQGNTEAFF. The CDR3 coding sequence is TGCGCCAGCAGCCAGGCACAGGGGAACACTGAAGCTTTCTTT.

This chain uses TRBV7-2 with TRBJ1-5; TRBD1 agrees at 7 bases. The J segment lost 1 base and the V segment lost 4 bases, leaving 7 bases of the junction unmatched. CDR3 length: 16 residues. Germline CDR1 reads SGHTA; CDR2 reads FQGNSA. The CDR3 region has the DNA TGTGCCAGCAGCTACCAGACAGGGTGGAGCAATCAGCCCCAGCATTTT. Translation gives CASSYQTGWSNQPQHF.

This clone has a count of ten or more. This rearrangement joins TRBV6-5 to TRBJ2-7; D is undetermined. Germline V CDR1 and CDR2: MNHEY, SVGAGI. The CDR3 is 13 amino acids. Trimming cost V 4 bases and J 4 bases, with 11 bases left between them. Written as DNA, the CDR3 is TGTGCCAGCAGTTCCCCAGACACGTACGAGCAGTACGTC. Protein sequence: CASSSPDTYEQYV.

CDR3: CSVREGSWLTYGYTF. CDR3 nucleotides: TGCAGCGTCCGCGAGGGCAGCTGGCTTACCTATGGCTACACCTTC. J is TRBJ1-2 and V is TRBV29-1; no firm D call. Germline CDR1 reads SQVTM; CDR2 reads ANQGSEA. Trimming left V 6 bases short and J 4 bases short, with 21 bases between. The length of the CDR3 is 15 residues.

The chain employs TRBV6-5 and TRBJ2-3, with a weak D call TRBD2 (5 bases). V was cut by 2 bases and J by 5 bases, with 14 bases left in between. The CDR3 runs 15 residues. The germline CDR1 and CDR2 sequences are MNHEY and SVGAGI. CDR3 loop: CASSYGSGVGDTQYF. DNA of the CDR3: TGTGCCAGCAGTTACGGGTCCGGGGTCGGAGATACGCAGTATTTT.

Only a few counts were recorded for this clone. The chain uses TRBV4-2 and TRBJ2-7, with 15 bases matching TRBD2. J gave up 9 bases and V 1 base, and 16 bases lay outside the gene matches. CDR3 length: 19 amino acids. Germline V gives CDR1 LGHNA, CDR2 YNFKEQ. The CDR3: CASSQVSAGLAGGPTTQYF. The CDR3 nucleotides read TGTGCCAGCAGCCAAGTCTCCGCGGGACTAGCGGGGGGCCCCACAACGCAGTACTTC.

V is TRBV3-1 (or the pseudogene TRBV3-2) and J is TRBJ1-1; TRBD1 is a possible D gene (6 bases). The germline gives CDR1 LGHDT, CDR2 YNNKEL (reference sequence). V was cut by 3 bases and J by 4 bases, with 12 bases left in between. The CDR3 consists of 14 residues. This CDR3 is CASSHGLGGTEAFF. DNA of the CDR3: TGTGCCAGCAGCCATGGATTAGGGGGCACTGAAGCTTTCTTT.

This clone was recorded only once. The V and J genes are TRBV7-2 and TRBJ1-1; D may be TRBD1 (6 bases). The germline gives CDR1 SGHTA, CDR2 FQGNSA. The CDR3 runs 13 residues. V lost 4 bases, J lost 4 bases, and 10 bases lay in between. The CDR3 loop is CASSSRGGTEAFF. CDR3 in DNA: TGTGCCAGCAGCTCAAGAGGGGGCACTGAAGCTTTCTTT. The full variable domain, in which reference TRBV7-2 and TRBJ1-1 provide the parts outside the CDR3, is GAGVSQSPSNKVTEKGKDVELRCDPISGHTALYWYRQSLGQGLEFLIYFQGNSAPDKSGLPSDRFSAERTGGSVSTLTIQRTQQEDSAVYLCASSSRGGTEAFFGQGTRLTVV.

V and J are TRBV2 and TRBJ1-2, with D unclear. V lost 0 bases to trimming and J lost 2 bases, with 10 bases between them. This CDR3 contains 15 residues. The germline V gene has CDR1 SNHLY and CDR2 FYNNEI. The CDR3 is CASSEAFQTNYGYTF. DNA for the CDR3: TGTGCCAGCAGTGAAGCGTTTCAGACAAACTATGGCTACACCTTC.

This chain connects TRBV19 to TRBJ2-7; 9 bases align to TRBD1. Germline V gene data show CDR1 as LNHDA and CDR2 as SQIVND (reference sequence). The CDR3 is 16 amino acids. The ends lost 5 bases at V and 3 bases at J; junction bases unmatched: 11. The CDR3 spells CASSSLGTGRIYEQYF. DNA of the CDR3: TGTGCCAGTAGTTCGTTAGGGACAGGGAGGATCTACGAGCAGTACTTC. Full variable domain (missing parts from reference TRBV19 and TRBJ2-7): DGGITQSPKYLFRKEGQNVTLSCEQNLNHDAMYWYRQDPGQGLRLIYYSQIVNDFQKGDIAEGYSVSREKKESFPLTVTSAQKNPTAFYLCASSSLGTGRIYEQYFGPGTRLTVT.

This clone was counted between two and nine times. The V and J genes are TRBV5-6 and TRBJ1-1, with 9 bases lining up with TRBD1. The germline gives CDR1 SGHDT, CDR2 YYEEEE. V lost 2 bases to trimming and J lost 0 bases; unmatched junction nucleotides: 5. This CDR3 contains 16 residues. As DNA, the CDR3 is TGTGCCAGCAGCTTAGACAGGGGGAGAATGAACACTGAAGCTTTCTTT. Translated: CASSLDRGRMNTEAFF.

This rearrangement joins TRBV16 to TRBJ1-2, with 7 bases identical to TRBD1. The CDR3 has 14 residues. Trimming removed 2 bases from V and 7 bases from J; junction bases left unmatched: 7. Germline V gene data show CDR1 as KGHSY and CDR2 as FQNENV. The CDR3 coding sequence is TGTGCCAGCAGCCAACCTACAGGGGCTCGTGGCTACACCTTC. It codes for CASSQPTGARGYTF.

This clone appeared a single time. CDR3 sequence reads: CSVRRDRNYEQYF. The CDR3 bases are TGCAGCGTCCGAAGGGACAGAAACTACGAGCAGTACTTC. The genes are TRBV29-1 and TRBJ2-7; 7 positions agree with TRBD1. Germline V gene lookup returns CDR1 SQVTM and CDR2 ANQGSEA. V dropped 6 bases and J dropped 3; count of bases not matched to a gene: 8. CDR3 length: 13 amino acids.

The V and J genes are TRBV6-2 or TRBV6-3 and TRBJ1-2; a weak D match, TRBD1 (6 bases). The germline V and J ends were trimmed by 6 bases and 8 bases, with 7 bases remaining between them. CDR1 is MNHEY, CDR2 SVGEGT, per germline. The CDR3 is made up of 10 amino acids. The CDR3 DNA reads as TGTGCCAGCAGCGACAGGGGCTACACCTTC. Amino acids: CASSDRGYTF.

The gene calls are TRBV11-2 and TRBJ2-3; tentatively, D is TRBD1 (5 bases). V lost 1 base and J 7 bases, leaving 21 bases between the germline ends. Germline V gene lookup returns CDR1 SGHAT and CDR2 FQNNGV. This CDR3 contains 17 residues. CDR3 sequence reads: CASSLGGSWQGQNTQYF. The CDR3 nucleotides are TGTGCCAGCAGCTTAGGGGGTTCGTGGCAGGGCCAAAATACGCAGTATTTT.

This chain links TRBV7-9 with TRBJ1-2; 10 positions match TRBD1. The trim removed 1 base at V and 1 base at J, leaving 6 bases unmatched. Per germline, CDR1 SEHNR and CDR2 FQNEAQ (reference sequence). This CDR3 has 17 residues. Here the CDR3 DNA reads TGTGCCAGCAGCTTAGTAGTCGGGACAGGGGATAACTATGGCTACACCTTC. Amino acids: CASSLVVGTGDNYGYTF.

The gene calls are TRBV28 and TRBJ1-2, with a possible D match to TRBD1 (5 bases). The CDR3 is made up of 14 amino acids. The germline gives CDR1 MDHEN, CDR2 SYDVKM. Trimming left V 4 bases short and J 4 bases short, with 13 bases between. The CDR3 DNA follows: TGTGCCAGCAGTTCCCAAGACAGACGCTATGGCTACACCTTC. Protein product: CASSSQDRRYGYTF.

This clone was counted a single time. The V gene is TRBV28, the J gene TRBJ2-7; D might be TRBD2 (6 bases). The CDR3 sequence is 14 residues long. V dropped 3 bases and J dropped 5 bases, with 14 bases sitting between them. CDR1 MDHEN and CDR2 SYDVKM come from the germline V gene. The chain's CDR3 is CASSLRGEVNEQYF. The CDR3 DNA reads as TGTGCCAGCAGTTTGCGGGGAGAGGTGAACGAGCAGTACTTC.